The clone carrying this T cell receptor beta chain was observed a single time. Antigen unknown. CD45RO-negative CD8 cells positively selected for CCR7 made up the naive population, which excluded terminally differentiated effector memory CD45RA+ cells. Those who donated, Caucasian adults without exception, all lived in Nashville, Tennessee. The sorted-subset replicate PCRs were given roughly 190 ng DNA, which is around 29,000 T cell genomes. Produced via immunoSEQ multiplex PCR; TCRdb's table is partial and in-frame only. In the table there are about 2 million clones, approximately 94% of which are singletons. This entry comes from a study of shared clonotypes between healthy human individuals. Study-level results: Among a few donors, approximately 5% of naive CD4 clonotypes were found in common. Donor scarcity curtailed the genetic and exposure-history diversity represented herein.

The sequencing input was naive CD8+ T cells sorted from blood. This clonotype was obtained from a man between 18 and 35 years old in good health.

The DNA of the CDR3 is TGTGCCACCCAGAGGGAAGCTTTCTTT. Translation gives CATQREAFF. The rearrangement uses TRBV5-8 and TRBJ1-1; D call uncertain. Per the germline V gene, CDR1 is SGHTS and CDR2 is YDEGEE. The CDR3 consists of 9 residues. Trimming removed 9 bases from V and 8 bases from J, with 8 bases in between.